This T cell receptor beta chain was captured in a study of Ad26.COV2.S vaccination and SARS-CoV-2 variants. Looking at the study overall: It was the COV1001 Ad26.COV2.S trial arm that included the donor. Ad26.COV2.S shots went into the muscle once or twice, 56 days apart.

Sample treatment: approximately 18 received Ad26.COV2.S at low or high dose, single or two shots; roughly 5 received placebo; per-sample allocation not given. Sampling occurred on day 63 after the first vaccine or placebo injection. Aged 18-55 years, donor was enrolled in Boston in the early 2020s. Measured with immunoSEQ multiplex PCR; TCRdb has only the in-frame clones, and not every one. The data contain approximately 250,000 clones, around 85% of them singletons. V lost 5 bases, J lost 12 bases, and 4 bases stayed unmatched. The CDR3 consists of 12 residues. J is TRBJ2-3 and V is TRBV12-3 or TRBV12-4, with TRBD2 identical over 11 bases. Sequencing used peripheral blood, obtained in a trial of Ad26.COV2.S vaccine versus placebo. The clonotype was recovered from a person aged 18-60 years who received the Ad26.COV2.S COVID-19 vaccine or a placebo. In DNA form, the CDR3 reads TGTGCCAGCAGTCAGACTAGCGGGACACAGTATTTT. Translated, it gives CASSQTSGTQYF.